Following are 5 T cell receptor beta chains from one sample sequenced in a study of T cells in localized non-small cell lung cancer. Here immunoSEQ multiplex PCR was the method, and the copy in TCRdb shows in-frame clones only, minus some. Seen here are thousands of clones, 20% to 25% observed once, and the top ten hold 5.5% to 6.5%. The material was lung tumor tissue, obtained before any cancer treatment. The source of these receptors is a man aged 40 to 75 with stage II lung adenocarcinoma.

In its sample, this clone was seen a few times. The gene calls are TRBV11-3 and TRBJ2-1, with 10 bases aligning to TRBD2. Germline CDR1 is SGHNT and CDR2 is YENEEA. V shed 1 base and J 7 bases; nucleotides not matched to a gene: 4. CDR3 length: 15 residues. The CDR3 DNA sequence: TGTGCCAGCAGCTTAGGGCTAGCGGGGGAAAATGAGCAGTTCTTC. Its translation is CASSLGLAGENEQFF.

The V call is TRBV11-1, the J call TRBJ2-2; D may be TRBD1 or TRBD2 (5 bases each). V dropped 5 bases and J dropped 2 bases, with 9 bases sitting between them. The CDR3 covers 14 residues. Germline V gene data show CDR1 as SGHAT and CDR2 as FQDESV (reference sequence). The CDR3 sequence: CASSRDGNTGELFF. For the CDR3, the DNA is TGTGCCAGCAGCAGGGACGGAAACACCGGGGAGCTGTTTTTT.

V and J are TRBV19 and TRBJ2-1; 7 bases line up with TRBD2. J was trimmed by 1 base and V by 0 bases; bases with no gene match: 9. The CDR3 runs to 18 residues. CDR1 is LNHDA, CDR2 SQIVND, per germline (reference sequence). Here the CDR3 reads CASSIDRSLAASYNEQFF. The CDR3 DNA sequence: TGTGCCAGTAGTATAGATAGGTCCCTAGCGGCTTCCTACAATGAGCAGTTCTTC. Looking up the rest from reference TRBV19 and TRBJ2-1 gives the full variable domain: DGGITQSPKYLFRKEGQNVTLSCEQNLNHDAMYWYRQDPGQGLRLIYYSQIVNDFQKGDIAEGYSVSREKKESFPLTVTSAQKNPTAFYLCASSIDRSLAASYNEQFFGPGTRLTVL.

J is TRBJ2-6 and V is TRBV19; TRBD1 matches 12 bases. With 7 bases clipped from V and 0 bases from J, the junction kept 4 bases outside the gene matches. Germline values: CDR1 LNHDA, CDR2 SQIVND (reference sequence). The CDR3 is 17 amino acids. The CDR3 nucleotides read TGTGCCAGTACATGGGGACAGGGGGCCTCTGGGGCCAACGTCCTGACTTTC. It yields the protein CASTWGQGASGANVLTF.

This clone turned up a few times. V gene TRBV4-1 combines with J gene TRBJ1-4, with 7 bases matching TRBD1. This CDR3 has 16 amino acids. With V trimmed by 4 bases and J by 4 bases, 9 bases remained unmatched. Germline V lookup: CDR1 MGHRA, CDR2 YSYEKL. Here the CDR3 DNA reads TGCGCCAGCAGCCGAGGGACGGGACAGAGTAATGAAAAACTGTTTTTT. Its translation is CASSRGTGQSNEKLFF.